One and the same sample provided the 18 T cell receptor beta chains below, sequenced in a study of T cells after yellow fever vaccination. TCRdb itself ran the 5' RACE reads through MiXCR, one entry per CDR3 protein. The profile shows some 320,000 distinct CDR3 sequences, around 4.5% of them singletons. The material was PBMCs, obtained 15 days after the yellow fever booster vaccination. Receptor source: a man between 18 and 29 years old who received the YFV17D yellow fever vaccine.

This clonotype turned up a few times. The CDR3 loop reads CASKREGSYEQYV. The CDR3 bases are TGTGCCAGCAAAAGGGAGGGCTCCTACGAGCAGTACGTC. V is TRBV6-6 and J is TRBJ2-7, with TRBD2 identical over 7 bases. The ends lost 7 bases at V and 0 bases at J; junction bases unmatched: 3. Germline lookup yields CDR1 MNHNY and CDR2 SVGAGI (reference sequence). The CDR3 has 13 residues.

At least ten counts were recorded for this clonotype. The genes are TRBV27 and TRBJ2-1; 7 nucleotides agree with TRBD2. The V segment lost 2 bases and the J segment 12 bases; nucleotides outside the gene matches: 7. The germline gives CDR1 MNHEY, CDR2 SMNVEV (reference sequence). The CDR3 spans 13 residues. As DNA, the CDR3 is TGTGCCAGCAGTTTAGCGCTCGCGGGGGTGCAGTTCTTC. This sequence encodes CASSLALAGVQFF.

This clonotype turned up a few times. The chain is built from TRBV4-3 and TRBJ2-7; D is possibly TRBD1 (7 bases). This CDR3 is built from 17 residues. Germline V gene data show CDR1 as LGHNA and CDR2 as YSLEER. V was trimmed by 4 bases and J by 1 base, leaving 20 bases between them. The CDR3 bases are TGCGCCAGCAGCCCTGCGGCGCGACAGGGACTTTCCTACGAGCAGTACTTC. Its protein is CASSPAARQGLSYEQYF.

This clonotype was picked up many times. The chain employs TRBV12-3 or TRBV12-4 and TRBJ2-7; D is unclear. Trimming cost V 3 bases and J 3 bases, with 15 bases left between them. The CDR3 spans 15 residues. The CDR3 sequence is CASSFGSLAYYEQYV. In nucleotides, the CDR3 is TGTGCCAGCAGTTTCGGCAGTTTGGCCTACTACGAGCAGTACGTC.

This clonotype was seen a handful of times. The V and J genes are TRBV7-2 and TRBJ2-3; TRBD2 is a possible D gene (5 bases). From germline, CDR1 is SGHTA and CDR2 FQGNSA. The ends were cut back, 1 base at V and 10 bases at J, with 9 bases in the middle. The length of the CDR3 is 12 residues. CDR3 coding DNA: TGTGCCAGCAGCTTAGGAAGCGGCGCGCAGTATTTT. Protein: CASSLGSGAQYF. The entire variable domain, with the rest obtained from reference TRBV7-2 and TRBJ2-3, is as follows: GAGVSQSPSNKVTEKGKDVELRCDPISGHTALYWYRQSLGQGLEFLIYFQGNSAPDKSGLPSDRFSAERTGGSVSTLTIQRTQQEDSAVYLCASSLGSGAQYFGPGTRLTVL.

This clonotype was seen at least ten times. The chain has TRBV20-1 and TRBJ1-5; no firm D call. Germline CDR1 reads DFQATT; CDR2 reads SNEGSKA (reference sequence). This CDR3 has 12 residues. Deletions cut 3 bases from V and 7 bases from J, with 10 bases between. The CDR3 is CSARSGGQPQHF. The CDR3 coding sequence is TGCAGTGCTAGGAGCGGCGGGCAGCCCCAGCATTTT.

This clonotype has a handful of counts. The chain carries TRBV5-1 and TRBJ2-1; tentatively, D is TRBD2 (5 bases). The V end lost 5 bases, the J end lost 0 bases, and 9 bases lay between the germline ends. The CDR3 sequence is 14 residues long. CDR1 SGHRS and CDR2 YFSETQ come from the germline V gene. CDR3 sequence: CASRVSGSYNEQFF. The CDR3, as DNA: TGCGCCAGCAGAGTCAGCGGCTCCTACAATGAGCAGTTCTTC.

This clonotype was found many times. This chain links TRBV20-1 with TRBJ2-7, with D perhaps matching TRBD1 (6 bases). The CDR3 has 12 amino acids. The germline gives CDR1 DFQATT, CDR2 SNEGSKA (reference sequence). Between the trimmed V and J ends, which lost 6 bases and 3 bases, there was a span of 12 bases. This CDR3 is CSARWDIYEQYF. The CDR3 DNA reads TGCAGTGCGAGATGGGACATCTACGAGCAGTACTTC.

This clonotype was picked up many times. The rearrangement joins TRBV5-1 to TRBJ2-1, with TRBD1 identical over 10 bases. J was trimmed by 10 bases and V by 2 bases; bases with no gene match: 12. This CDR3 has 16 residues. The germline V gene has CDR1 SGHRS and CDR2 YFSETQ. The CDR3 region is CASSLPSGTGVGEQFF. Here the CDR3 DNA reads TGCGCCAGCAGCTTACCCTCCGGGACAGGGGTAGGGGAGCAGTTCTTC.

The rearrangement uses TRBV4-2 and TRBJ2-5, with 7 nucleotides matching TRBD1. The V segment lost 1 base and the J segment 1 base; nucleotides outside the gene matches: 12. The CDR3 length is 18 residues. CDR1 and CDR2 from the germline V gene are LGHNA and YNFKEQ. DNA for the CDR3: TGTGCCAGCAGCCAAGTTTTAGGGACAGCCCTCGTCCAAGAGACCCAGTACTTC. Translated, it gives CASSQVLGTALVQETQYF.

The genes are TRBV6-2 or TRBV6-3 and TRBJ2-7; no firm D call. Looked up from germline, CDR1 is MNHEY and CDR2 is SVGEGT. V shed 2 bases and J shed 7 bases, with 9 bases lying between them. The length of the CDR3 is 12 residues. CDR3 protein: CASSYEGYEQYV. The CDR3 DNA follows: TGTGCCAGCAGTTACGAAGGGTATGAGCAGTACGTC.

This clonotype occurred a few times. The chain links TRBV20-1 to TRBJ1-2; TRBD1 matches at 8 bases. This CDR3 spans 13 amino acids. The germline gives CDR1 DFQATT, CDR2 SNEGSKA (reference sequence). Trimming at V came to 3 bases and at J to 8 bases, leaving 8 bases not matched to a gene. CDR3: CSASDRGASGYTF. DNA for the CDR3: TGCAGTGCTAGCGACAGGGGCGCTAGCGGCTACACCTTC.

As for this clonotype: Its ends do not fully match the called genes, so a read error is possible. The chain employs TRBV2 and TRBJ2-7, with 9 positions matching TRBD1. Germline assignment: CDR1 SNHLY and CDR2 FYNNEI. CDR3 size: 13 residues. CDR3 nucleotides: TGTGCCAACCGCGTGGGACAGGGTGGAGAGCACTACTTC. Translating it yields CANRVGQGGEHYF.

This clonotype was counted many times. This chain links TRBV9 with TRBJ2-2, with D perhaps matching TRBD2 (6 bases). The ends were cut back, 4 bases at V and 7 bases at J, with 8 bases in the middle. Germline V gives CDR1 SGDLS, CDR2 YYNGEE. CDR3 length: 12 amino acids. This CDR3 is CASSLSGGELFF. The DNA of the CDR3 is TGTGCCAGCAGCCTTAGCGGCGGGGAGCTGTTTTTT.

This chain links TRBV7-2 with TRBJ2-7, with TRBD1 as a possible D gene (6 bases). V was pared by 6 bases and J by 5 bases, with 17 bases between. Germline CDR1 reads SGHTA; CDR2 reads FQGNSA. The CDR3 covers 14 residues. CDR3 DNA sequence: TGTGCCAGCAGTATACAGGGCCAAAGGAACGAGCAGTACTTC. Its protein is CASSIQGQRNEQYF.

In this sample, this clonotype turned up many times. V usage is TRBV20-1 and J usage is TRBJ2-3; 8 nucleotides agree with TRBD2. V dropped 7 bases and J dropped 3; count of bases not matched to a gene: 9. The CDR3 has 14 amino acids. Germline CDR1 and CDR2: DFQATT and SNEGSKA (reference sequence). The CDR3 DNA sequence: TGCAGTGTCGCACGGGGGGGTTGGACAGATACGCAGTATTTT. This translates into CSVARGGWTDTQYF.

This clonotype has ten or more counts. V is TRBV10-3 and J is TRBJ2-5; D perhaps matches TRBD1 (6 bases). Trimming left V 3 bases short and J 9 bases short, with 17 bases between. CDR1 and CDR2 (germline): ENHRY, SYGVKD. The CDR3 has 14 amino acids. The CDR3 loop is CAISDPTGGLAQYF. The CDR3 coding sequence is TGTGCCATCAGTGACCCGACAGGCGGGCTGGCCCAGTACTTC.

This clonotype showed up many times. The rearrangement links TRBV7-9 to TRBJ1-1; D gene uncertain. Trimming took 1 base from V and 1 from J, leaving 13 bases between them. The CDR3 is 16 amino acids. Germline CDR1 is SEHNR and CDR2 is FQNEAQ (reference sequence). The CDR3 DNA is TGTGCCAGCAGCTTAGGAAGATGGCAGCCGAACACTGAAGCTTTCTTT. This codes for CASSLGRWQPNTEAFF.